This TCR beta chain emerged from a study of blood T cell repertoires in COVID-19. Study-wide context: Specimens from acute and convalescent COVID-19 originated in the United States, Italy and Spain.

Participant-given clinical history determined each cohort assignment. Symptom resolution, clearance, or two negative PCRs marked the recovered donors of Cohort 3. Original analysis: Estimated nucleated cell counts came from reference gene primer amplification. Using immunoSEQ multiplex PCR, the repertoire was profiled, and TCRdb retains in-frame clones only, with some absent. For V, J and clone size, that table is used; D and trimming come from the DNA. The sample has some 300,000 clones; under 90% are singletons. The clonotype was recovered from a woman aged 35 to 49 who had recovered from COVID-19. Sample: PBMCs or T cells enriched from blood (not recorded which).

CDR3 in DNA: TGTGCCAAGGTAGGGGGCGCGTTTGGCTACACCTTC. Its protein product is CAKVGGAFGYTF. This chain joins TRBV18 and TRBJ1-2, with TRBD1 identical over 7 bases. The CDR3 sequence is 12 residues long. The germline CDR1 and CDR2 sequences are KGHSH and LQKENI. Unmatched junction bases numbered 9, after V lost 10 bases and J lost 7 bases.